Given below is one TCR beta chain in context. The read ends 3 residues before the CDR3 terminus; that terminus is restored from the germline J gene. The data originate from a study of T cells in women clearing cervical HPV infection. Data came from immunoSEQ multiplex PCR; TCRdb stores just in-frame clones and leaves some out. The sample table sets out under 40,000 clones. Germline lookup yields CDR1 SGHNT and CDR2 YYREEE (reference sequence). Trimming at V came to 9 bases and at J to 2 bases, leaving 8 bases not matched to a gene. The length of the CDR3 is 15 residues. The sequence was collected from a woman between 18 and 69 years old with a cervical HPV16 infection that either progressed to CIN3+ or cleared (not recorded which). Sequenced input: blood buffy coat. This sequence joins TRBV5-4 and TRBJ2-2, with 9 bases matching TRBD2. The chain's CDR3 is CATTAGLANTGELFF. CDR3 DNA, as far as it was read: TGTGCCACCACGGCGGGACTAGCCAACACCGGGGAG.